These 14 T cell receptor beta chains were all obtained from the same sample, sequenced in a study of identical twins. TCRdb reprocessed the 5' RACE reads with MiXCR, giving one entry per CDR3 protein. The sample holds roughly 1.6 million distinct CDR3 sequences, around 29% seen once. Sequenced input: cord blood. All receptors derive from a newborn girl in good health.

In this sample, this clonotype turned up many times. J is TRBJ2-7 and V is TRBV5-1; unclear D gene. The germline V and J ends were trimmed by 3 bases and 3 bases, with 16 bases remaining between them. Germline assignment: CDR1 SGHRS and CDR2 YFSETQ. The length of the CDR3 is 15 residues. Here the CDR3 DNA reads TGCGCCAGCAGCTCCCTCCAAAAGCGCGACTACGAGCAGTACTTC. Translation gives CASSSLQKRDYEQYF.

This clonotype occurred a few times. The chain's CDR3 is CAGKPGDTDTQYF. The CDR3 coding sequence is TGTGCCGGCAAGCCGGGAGACACAGATACGCAGTATTTT. The chain joins TRBV12-3 or TRBV12-4 to TRBJ2-3; D perhaps matches TRBD2 (6 bases). The CDR3 runs to 13 residues. The V end lost 11 bases, the J end lost 2 bases, and 14 bases lay between the germline ends.

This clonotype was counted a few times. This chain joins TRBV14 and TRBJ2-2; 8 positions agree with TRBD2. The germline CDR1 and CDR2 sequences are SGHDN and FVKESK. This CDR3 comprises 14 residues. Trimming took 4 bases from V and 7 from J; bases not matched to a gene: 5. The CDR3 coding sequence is TGTGCCAGCAGCCCGGGACTAGTAAACGGGGAGCTGTTTTTT. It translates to CASSPGLVNGELFF.

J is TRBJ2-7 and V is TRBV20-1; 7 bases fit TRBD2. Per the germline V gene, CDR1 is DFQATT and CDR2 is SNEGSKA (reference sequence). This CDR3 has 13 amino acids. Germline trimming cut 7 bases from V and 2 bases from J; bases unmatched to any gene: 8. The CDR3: CSVTEGGTYEQYF. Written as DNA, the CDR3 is TGCAGTGTGACTGAGGGAGGGACCTACGAGCAGTACTTC.

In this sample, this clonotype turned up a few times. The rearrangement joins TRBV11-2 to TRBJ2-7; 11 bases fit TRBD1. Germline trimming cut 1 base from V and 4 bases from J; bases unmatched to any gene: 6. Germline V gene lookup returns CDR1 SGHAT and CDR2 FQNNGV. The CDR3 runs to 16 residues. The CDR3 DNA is TGTGCCAGCAGCTTAGGGGGGACAGGGGGACGATACGAGCAGTACTTC. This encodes CASSLGGTGGRYEQYF. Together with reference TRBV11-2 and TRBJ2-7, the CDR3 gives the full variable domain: EAGVAQSPRYKIIEKRQSVAFWCNPISGHATLYWYQQILGQGPKLLIQFQNNGVVDDSQLPKDRFSAERLKGVDSTLKIQPAKLEDSAVYLCASSLGGTGGRYEQYFGPGTRLTVT.

The DNA for the CDR3 is TGTGCCAGCAGCGTCCCCGGTTGGCATGAGCAGTACTTC. This gives the protein CASSVPGWHEQYF. V usage is TRBV9 and J usage is TRBJ2-5; no clear D. The CDR3 extends over 13 amino acids. V dropped 2 bases and J dropped 11 bases, with 16 bases sitting between them. Germline CDR1 reads SGDLS; CDR2 reads YYNGEE.

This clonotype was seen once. The CDR3 DNA is TGTGCCACCAGTTCCCCACCAGAGAGTGGGGGCTCCTACAATGAGCAGTACTTC. Translated, it gives CATSSPPESGGSYNEQYF. This chain connects TRBV24-1 to TRBJ2-7; perhaps TRBD1 as D (6 bases). Trimming left V 6 bases short and J 7 bases short, with 30 bases between. The CDR3 loop spans 18 amino acids. Germline V gene sequence: CDR1 KGHDR, CDR2 SFDVKD.

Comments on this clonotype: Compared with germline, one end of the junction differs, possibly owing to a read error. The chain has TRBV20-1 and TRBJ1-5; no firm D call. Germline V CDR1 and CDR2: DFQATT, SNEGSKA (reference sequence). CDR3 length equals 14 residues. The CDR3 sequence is CGASTGLGNQPQHF. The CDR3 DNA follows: TGCGGTGCTAGTACGGGGTTGGGCAATCAGCCCCAGCATTTT.

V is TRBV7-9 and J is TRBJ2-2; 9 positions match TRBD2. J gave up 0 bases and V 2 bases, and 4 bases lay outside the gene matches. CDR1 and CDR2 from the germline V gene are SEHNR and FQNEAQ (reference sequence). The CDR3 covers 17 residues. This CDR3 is CASSLIPSGTNTGELFF. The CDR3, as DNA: TGTGCCAGCAGCTTAATTCCTAGCGGGACGAACACCGGGGAGCTGTTTTTT.

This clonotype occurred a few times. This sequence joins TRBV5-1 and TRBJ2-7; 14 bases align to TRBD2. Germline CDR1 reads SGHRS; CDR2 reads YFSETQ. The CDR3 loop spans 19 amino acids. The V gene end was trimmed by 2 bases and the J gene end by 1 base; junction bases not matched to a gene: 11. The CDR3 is CASSFRPGTSGGLSYEQYF. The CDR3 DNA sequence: TGCGCCAGCAGCTTCAGACCCGGGACTAGCGGGGGCCTTTCCTACGAGCAGTACTTC. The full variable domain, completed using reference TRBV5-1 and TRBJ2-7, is KAGVTQTPRYLIKTRGQQVTLSCSPISGHRSVSWYQQTPGQGLQFLFEYFSETQRNKGNFPGRFSGRQFSNSRSEMNVSTLELGDSALYLCASSFRPGTSGGLSYEQYFGPGTRLTVT.

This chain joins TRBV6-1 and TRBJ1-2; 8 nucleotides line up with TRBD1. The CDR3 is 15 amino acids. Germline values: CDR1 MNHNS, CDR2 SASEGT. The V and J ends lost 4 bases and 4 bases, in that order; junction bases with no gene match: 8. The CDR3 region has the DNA TGTGCCAGCAGTGCGTGGGGACAGGCCGTCTATGGCTACACCTTC. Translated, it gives CASSAWGQAVYGYTF.

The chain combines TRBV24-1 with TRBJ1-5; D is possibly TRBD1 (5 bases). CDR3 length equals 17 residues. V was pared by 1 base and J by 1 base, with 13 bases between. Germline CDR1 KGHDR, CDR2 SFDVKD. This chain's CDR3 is CATSDFFGAGSNQPQHF. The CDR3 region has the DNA TGTGCCACCAGTGATTTTTTCGGGGCGGGAAGCAATCAGCCCCAGCATTTT.

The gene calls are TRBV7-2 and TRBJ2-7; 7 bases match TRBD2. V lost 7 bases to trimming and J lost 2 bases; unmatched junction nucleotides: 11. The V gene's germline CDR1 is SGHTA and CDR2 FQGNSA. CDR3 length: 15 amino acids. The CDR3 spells CASISPGLTPYEQYF. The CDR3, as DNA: TGTGCCAGCATCAGTCCGGGACTAACACCCTACGAGCAGTACTTC.

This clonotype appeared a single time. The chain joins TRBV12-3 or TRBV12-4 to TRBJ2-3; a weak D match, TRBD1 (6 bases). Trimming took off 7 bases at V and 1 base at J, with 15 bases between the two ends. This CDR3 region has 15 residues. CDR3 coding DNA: TGTGCCAGCAACTTACAGGGCTGGGGCACAGATACGCAGTATTTT. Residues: CASNLQGWGTDTQYF.